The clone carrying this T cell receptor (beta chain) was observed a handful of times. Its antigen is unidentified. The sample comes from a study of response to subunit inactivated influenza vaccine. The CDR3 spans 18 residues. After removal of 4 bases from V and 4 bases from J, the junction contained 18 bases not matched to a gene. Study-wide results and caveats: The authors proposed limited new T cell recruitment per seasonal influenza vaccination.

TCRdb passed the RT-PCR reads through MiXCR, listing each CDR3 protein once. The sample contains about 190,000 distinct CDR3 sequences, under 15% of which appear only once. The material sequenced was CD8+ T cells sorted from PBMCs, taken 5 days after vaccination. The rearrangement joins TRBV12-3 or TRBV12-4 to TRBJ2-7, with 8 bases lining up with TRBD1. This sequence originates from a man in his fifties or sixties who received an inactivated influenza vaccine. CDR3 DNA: TGTGCCAGCAGTTCGACCCCTGGACAGGGAAGAAGTGTGTACGAGCAGTACTTC. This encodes CASSSTPGQGRSVYEQYF.